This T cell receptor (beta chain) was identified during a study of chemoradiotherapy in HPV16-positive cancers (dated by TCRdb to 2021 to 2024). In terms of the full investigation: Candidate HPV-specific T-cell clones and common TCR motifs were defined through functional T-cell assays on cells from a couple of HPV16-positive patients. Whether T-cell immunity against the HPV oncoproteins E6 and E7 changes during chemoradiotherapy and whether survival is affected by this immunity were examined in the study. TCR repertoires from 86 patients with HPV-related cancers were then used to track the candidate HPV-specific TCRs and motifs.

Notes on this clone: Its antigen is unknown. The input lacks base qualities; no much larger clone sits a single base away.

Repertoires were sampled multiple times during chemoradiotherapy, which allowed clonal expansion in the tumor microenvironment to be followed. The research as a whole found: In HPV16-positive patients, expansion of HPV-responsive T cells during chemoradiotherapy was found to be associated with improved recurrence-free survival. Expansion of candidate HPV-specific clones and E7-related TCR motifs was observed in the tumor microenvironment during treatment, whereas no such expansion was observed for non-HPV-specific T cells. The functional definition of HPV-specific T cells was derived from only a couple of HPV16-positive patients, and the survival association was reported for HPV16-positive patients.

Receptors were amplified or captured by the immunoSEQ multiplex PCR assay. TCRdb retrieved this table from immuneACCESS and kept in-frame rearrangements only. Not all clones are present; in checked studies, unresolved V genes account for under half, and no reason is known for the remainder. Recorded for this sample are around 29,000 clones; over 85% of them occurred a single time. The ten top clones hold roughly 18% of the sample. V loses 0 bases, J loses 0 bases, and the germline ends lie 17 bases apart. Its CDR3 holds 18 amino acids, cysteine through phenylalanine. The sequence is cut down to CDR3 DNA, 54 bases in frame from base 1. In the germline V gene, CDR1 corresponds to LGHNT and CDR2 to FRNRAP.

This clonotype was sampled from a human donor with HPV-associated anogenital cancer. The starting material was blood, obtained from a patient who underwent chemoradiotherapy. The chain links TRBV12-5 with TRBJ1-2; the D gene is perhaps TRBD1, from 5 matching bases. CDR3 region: CASGLVLSDSPANYGYTF. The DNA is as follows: TGTGCTAGTGGTTTGGTACTATCCGACAGCCCGGCTAACTATGGCTACACCTTC.